This T cell receptor beta chain originates from a study of blood T cell repertoires in COVID-19. On the study more broadly: Donors in the United States, Italy and Spain gave samples during acute or convalescent COVID-19. PBMCs, B-cell-depleted T cells, or T cells were the source of the cDNA or gDNA that made up the material.

Original processing notes: It was from reference gene primer amplification that nucleated cell counts were estimated. Assay: immunoSEQ multiplex PCR; the TCRdb copy retains only in-frame clones and omits some. Clone size and the V and J calls come from that table; the DNA yielded D and trimming. This repertoire shows 45,000 to 65,000 clones, roughly 87% found once; its top ten account for roughly 5%. The specimen was peripheral blood. The TCR was taken from a man older than 75 in a cohort sampled during active COVID-19.

CDR3 protein: CACRDRDSPLHF. The CDR3 bases are TGTGCCTGCCGGGACAGGGACTCACCCCTCCACTTT. The J gene is TRBJ1-6, the V gene TRBV30, with TRBD1 matching over 9 bases. Germline CDR1 and CDR2: GTSNPN and SVGIG (reference sequence). The CDR3 totals 12 residues. The trim removed 6 bases at V and 10 bases at J, leaving 4 bases unmatched.